This T cell receptor beta chain derives from a study of response to subunit inactivated influenza vaccine. The CDR3 is 14 residues long. Trimming took 6 bases from V and 8 from J; bases not matched to a gene: 7. TCRdb processed the RT-PCR reads anew with MiXCR; each CDR3 protein has one entry. Of approximately 500,000 distinct CDR3 sequences in the sample, about an eighth were seen once. The clonotype comes from a man aged 45-65 years who received an inactivated influenza vaccine. Specimen: PBMCs from blood, collected 40 to 50 days after vaccination. V usage is TRBV12-3 or TRBV12-4 and J usage is TRBJ2-1, with TRBD1 matching 10 bases. The chain's CDR3 is CASRPDRGRDEQFF. For the CDR3, the DNA is TGTGCCAGCAGACCAGACAGGGGGCGCGATGAGCAGTTCTTC.